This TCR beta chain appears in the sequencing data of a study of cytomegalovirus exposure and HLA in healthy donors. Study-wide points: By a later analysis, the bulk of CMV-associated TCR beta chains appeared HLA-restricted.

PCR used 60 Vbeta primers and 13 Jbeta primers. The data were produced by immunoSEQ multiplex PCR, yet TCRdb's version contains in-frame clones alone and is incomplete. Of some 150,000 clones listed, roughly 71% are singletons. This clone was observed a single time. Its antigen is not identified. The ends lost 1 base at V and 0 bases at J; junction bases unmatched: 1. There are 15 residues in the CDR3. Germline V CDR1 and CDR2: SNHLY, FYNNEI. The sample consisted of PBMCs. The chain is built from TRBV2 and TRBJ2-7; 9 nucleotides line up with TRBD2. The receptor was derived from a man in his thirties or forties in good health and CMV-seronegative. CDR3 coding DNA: TGTGCCAGCAGTGAAGGTAGCGGGAGCTCCTACGAGCAGTACTTC. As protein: CASSEGSGSSYEQYF.